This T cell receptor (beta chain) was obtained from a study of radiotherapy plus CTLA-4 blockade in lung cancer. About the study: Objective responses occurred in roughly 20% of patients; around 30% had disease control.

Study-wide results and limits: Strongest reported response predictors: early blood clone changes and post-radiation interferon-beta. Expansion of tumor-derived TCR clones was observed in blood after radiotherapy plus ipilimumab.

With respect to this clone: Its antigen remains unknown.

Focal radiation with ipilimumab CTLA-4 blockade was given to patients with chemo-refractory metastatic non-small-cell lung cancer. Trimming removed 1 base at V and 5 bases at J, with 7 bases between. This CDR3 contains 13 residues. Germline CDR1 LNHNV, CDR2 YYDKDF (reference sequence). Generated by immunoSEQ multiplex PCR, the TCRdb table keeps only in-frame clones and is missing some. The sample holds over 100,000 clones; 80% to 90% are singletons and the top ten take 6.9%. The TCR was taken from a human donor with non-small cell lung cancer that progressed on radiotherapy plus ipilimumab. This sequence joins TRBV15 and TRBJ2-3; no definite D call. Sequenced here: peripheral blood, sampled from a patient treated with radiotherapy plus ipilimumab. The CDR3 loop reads CATSRVAVDTQYF. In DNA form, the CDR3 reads TGTGCCACCAGCAGAGTAGCAGTAGATACGCAGTATTTT.